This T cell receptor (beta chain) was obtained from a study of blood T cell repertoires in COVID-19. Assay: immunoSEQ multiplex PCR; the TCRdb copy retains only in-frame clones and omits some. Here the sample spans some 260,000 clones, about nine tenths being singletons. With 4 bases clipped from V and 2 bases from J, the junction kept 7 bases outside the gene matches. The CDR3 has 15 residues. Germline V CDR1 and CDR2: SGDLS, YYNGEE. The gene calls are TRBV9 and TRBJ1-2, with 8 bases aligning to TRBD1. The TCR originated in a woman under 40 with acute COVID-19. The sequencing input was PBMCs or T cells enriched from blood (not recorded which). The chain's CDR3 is CASSLQGAPNYGYTF. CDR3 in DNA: TGTGCCAGCAGCCTTCAGGGGGCGCCGAACTATGGCTACACCTTC.